These 19 T cell receptor beta chains came from one sample sequenced in a study of blood T cell repertoires in COVID-19. Assay: immunoSEQ multiplex PCR; the TCRdb copy retains only in-frame clones and omits some. The data hold 200,000 to 250,000 clones, with over 70% observed a single time. The sample was peripheral blood. Receptors were obtained from a woman aged 70-85 years with acute or convalescent COVID-19.

This clone was seen just once. The rearrangement joins TRBV5-6 to TRBJ1-4, with 9 bases matching TRBD1. The V gene end was trimmed by 2 bases and the J gene end by 6 bases; junction bases not matched to a gene: 5. From germline, CDR1 is SGHDT and CDR2 YYEEEE. The CDR3 has 15 amino acids. In DNA, the CDR3 is TGTGCCAGCAGCTTATCTGGGGACAGGGATGAAAAACTGTTTTTT. Translating it yields CASSLSGDRDEKLFF.

The genes are TRBV20-1 and TRBJ1-5; D not certain. Germline loops: CDR1 DFQATT, CDR2 SNEGSKA (reference sequence). Trimming removed 3 bases from V and 4 bases from J, with 10 bases in between. The CDR3 length is 13 residues. The CDR3 is CSASGGPNQPQHF. The CDR3 nucleotides read TGCAGTGCTAGTGGCGGCCCAAATCAGCCCCAGCATTTT.

CDR3 in amino acids: CASSLDFTSSPLHF. CDR3 coding DNA: TGTGCCAGCAGCTTAGACTTTACTAGTTCACCCCTCCACTTT. This chain uses TRBV11-2 with TRBJ1-6; the D is unclear. Per germline, CDR1 SGHAT and CDR2 FQNNGV. CDR3 length: 14 residues. Trimming stripped 0 bases from V and 9 bases from J, with 9 bases between.

This clone turned up a few times. This sequence joins TRBV7-9 and TRBJ1-1; D not resolved. The CDR3 consists of 13 residues. CDR1 is SEHNR and CDR2 is FQNEAQ in the germline V gene (reference sequence). The V end lost 4 bases, the J end lost 5 bases, and 11 bases lay between the germline ends. The CDR3 DNA reads TGTGCCAGCAGCTCATTAAGCCCGACTGAAGCTTTCTTT. Translation: CASSSLSPTEAFF. Looking up the rest from reference TRBV7-9 and TRBJ1-1 gives the full variable domain: DTGVSQNPRHKITKRGQNVTFRCDPISEHNRLYWYRQTLGQGPEFLTYFQNEAQLEKSRLLSDRFSAERPKGSFSTLEIQRTEQGDSAMYLCASSSLSPTEAFFGQGTRLTVV.

The chain carries TRBV9 and TRBJ2-2, with D uncertain. The CDR3 sequence is 13 residues long. Germline CDR1 SGDLS, CDR2 YYNGEE. Trimming cost V 3 bases and J 6 bases, with 9 bases left between them. The CDR3 reads CASSGLVPGELFF. The CDR3 coding sequence is TGTGCCAGCAGCGGGCTAGTTCCCGGGGAGCTGTTTTTT. Combining the CDR3 with reference TRBV9 and TRBJ2-2 gives the whole variable domain DSGVTQTPKHLITATGQRVTLRCSPRSGDLSVYWYQQSLDQGLQFLIQYYNGEERAKGNILERFSAQQFPDLHSELNLSSLELGDSALYFCASSGLVPGELFFGEGSRLTVL.

This rearrangement joins TRBV19 to TRBJ2-7; 7 nucleotides match TRBD1. Trimming cost V 6 bases and J 2 bases; bases outside gene matches: 7. This CDR3 is 14 amino acids long. Per the germline V gene, CDR1 is LNHDA and CDR2 is SQIVND (reference sequence). The CDR3 reads CASSLNRGPYEQYF. DNA of the CDR3: TGTGCCAGTAGCCTGAACAGGGGTCCCTACGAGCAGTACTTC.

The gene calls are TRBV6-2 or TRBV6-3 and TRBJ2-3; 9 positions match TRBD1. The junction had 11 bases not matched to a gene; V was cut back by 2 bases and J by 2 bases. The CDR3 totals 18 residues. The germline V gene encodes CDR1 MNHEY and CDR2 SVGEGT. DNA for the CDR3: TGTGCCAGCAGTTACAGCAGACCCGGGACAGGGTACACAGATACGCAGTATTTT. Encoded protein: CASSYSRPGTGYTDTQYF.

The chain joins TRBV1 to TRBJ1-5; TRBD1, the D gene given by the table, was not confirmed from the DNA. TRBV1 counts as a pseudogene. This CDR3 has 14 amino acids. CDR3 protein: CTSRYSKSNQPQHF. The CDR3, as DNA: TGCACCAGCAGGTACAGCAAGAGCAATCAGCCCCAGCATTTT.

This sequence joins TRBV20-1 and TRBJ1-1; tentative D call: TRBD1 (5 bases). The CDR3 has 12 residues. Germline assignment: CDR1 DFQATT and CDR2 SNEGSKA (reference sequence). V was cut by 3 bases and J by 3 bases, with 8 bases left in between. The CDR3 coding sequence is TGCAGTGCTAGTCGGGGGTACACTGAAGCTTTCTTT. Translation gives CSASRGYTEAFF.

The chain is built from TRBV7-9 and TRBJ2-7, with 8 bases identical to TRBD1. J was trimmed by 2 bases and V by 3 bases; bases with no gene match: 12. The germline V gene encodes CDR1 SEHNR and CDR2 FQNEAQ (reference sequence). This CDR3 has 17 amino acids. The CDR3 spells CASSFGTGSQTPYEQYF. The CDR3 nucleotides are TGTGCCAGCAGCTTCGGGACAGGCTCGCAAACCCCCTACGAGCAGTACTTC.

This clone was seen a single time. This chain uses TRBV15 with TRBJ1-3; D remains ambiguous. Per germline, CDR1 LNHNV and CDR2 YYDKDF (reference sequence). The V and J ends lost 9 bases and 0 bases respectively, with 15 bases between them. There are 15 residues in the CDR3. The CDR3 sequence is CATSPYTASGNTIYF. The CDR3 coding sequence is TGTGCCACAAGCCCCTATACAGCCTCTGGAAACACCATATATTTT.

This clone was seen more than once but under ten times. The rearrangement uses TRBV7-3 and TRBJ2-3; 8 nucleotides line up with TRBD1. The V gene's germline CDR1 is SGHTA and CDR2 FQGTGA. The CDR3 loop spans 13 amino acids. V was pared by 8 bases and J by 2 bases, with 3 bases of the junction left unmatched. Here the CDR3 DNA reads TGTGCCAGCGGACAGGGCGACACAGATACGCAGTATTTT. Its translation: CASGQGDTDTQYF.

In its sample, this clone was seen a few times. This chain uses TRBV24-1 with TRBJ1-5; D gene uncertain. Germline lookup yields CDR1 KGHDR and CDR2 SFDVKD. V lost 0 bases to trimming and J lost 6 bases, with 17 bases between them. The CDR3 runs 17 residues. The CDR3 DNA sequence: TGTGCCACCAGTGATTTGTTATTCCGGTTTCGAAGTCAGCCCCAGCATTTT. Translated: CATSDLLFRFRSQPQHF.

V usage is TRBV3-1 (or the pseudogene TRBV3-2) and J usage is TRBJ2-5, with 10 bases identical to TRBD2. The CDR3 runs 17 residues. Trimming removed 0 bases from V and 2 bases from J; junction bases left unmatched: 6. Germline assignment: CDR1 LGHDT and CDR2 YNNKEL (reference sequence). In DNA, the CDR3 is TGTGCCAGCAGCCAAGATGGCCTAGCGGGGGTACAAGAGACCCAGTACTTC. This sequence encodes CASSQDGLAGVQETQYF.

The chain combines TRBV2 with TRBJ2-2; no reliable D call. CDR1 is SNHLY, CDR2 FYNNEI, per germline. This CDR3 comprises 14 residues. Trimming removed 1 base at V and 6 bases at J, with 9 bases between. The CDR3 DNA sequence: TGTGCCAGCAGTGAAGAACGCACAGCCGGGGAGCTGTTTTTT. It translates to CASSEERTAGELFF.

This clone was counted only a few times. This sequence joins TRBV7-2 and TRBJ2-5, with 10 nucleotides matching TRBD2. CDR1 is SGHTA, CDR2 FQGNSA, per germline. V was clipped by 1 base and J by 4 bases; unmatched bases: 6. CDR3 size: 16 residues. The CDR3 sequence: CASSLGQRGGIETQYF. The CDR3 DNA is TGTGCCAGCAGCTTAGGCCAGCGGGGGGGCATAGAGACCCAGTACTTC.

V gene TRBV6-2 or TRBV6-3 combines with J gene TRBJ2-2; TRBD2 matches 9 bases. Per germline, CDR1 MNHEY and CDR2 SVGEGT. V gave up 4 bases and J gave up 5 bases; unmatched junction bases: 8. The CDR3 contains 16 residues. The CDR3 is CASSWLLAGSTGELFF. In DNA, the CDR3 is TGTGCCAGCAGTTGGTTGCTAGCGGGGTCTACCGGGGAGCTGTTTTTT.

A single count supports this clone. J is TRBJ1-2 and V is TRBV5-4; D is possibly TRBD1 (5 bases). The V end was cut by 1 base, the J end by 4 bases, with 14 bases between. The CDR3 has 15 residues. From germline, CDR1 is SGHNT and CDR2 YYREEE (reference sequence). The CDR3 DNA reads as TGTGCCAGCAGCTTGACACAGGCGTCCGGCTATGGCTACACCTTC. It translates to CASSLTQASGYGYTF. The full variable domain, rest sourced from reference TRBV5-4 and TRBJ1-2, is ETGVTQSPTHLIKTRGQQVTLRCSSQSGHNTVSWYQQALGQGPQFIFQYYREEENGRGNFPPRFSGLQFPNYSSELNVNALELDDSALYLCASSLTQASGYGYTFGSGTRLTVV.

The V call is TRBV2, the J call TRBJ1-2, with D perhaps matching TRBD1 (6 bases). V lost 6 bases to trimming and J lost 1 base, with 9 bases between them. Germline assignment: CDR1 SNHLY and CDR2 FYNNEI. The CDR3 consists of 13 residues. The CDR3 region has the DNA TGTGCCAGCAGAATCAGGGGTAACTATGGCTACACCTTC. Its protein product is CASRIRGNYGYTF.